A selection of T cell receptor beta chains follows, all from one sample in a study of T cells in Graves' hyperthyroidism and ophthalmopathy. TCRdb re-called the multiplex PCR reads with MiXCR, one entry per CDR3 protein. The repertoire includes more than 450,000 distinct CDR3 sequences, around 13% of them detected once, and approximately 15% sits in the top ten. The sequencing input was blood. Receptor source: a woman aged 40 to 50 with Graves' hyperthyroidism. Both conserved end residues are part of each CDR3. The order of the fields is J gene, clone size, D gene, V gene, CDR3 protein, CDR3 DNA. A D gene is named only where the DNA matches it firmly. Size is omitted from some rows. Given values are once, few, many or a class for expanded clones.

j_call: TRBJ2-7; clone_size: once; d_call: NA; v_call: TRBV3-1; cdr3_aa: CASSHLLLGQQYF; cdr3_nt: TGTGCCAGCAGTCATTTGCTTTTGGGCCAGCAGTACTTC
j_call: TRBJ2-1; clone_size: NA; d_call: TRBD2; v_call: TRBV2; cdr3_aa: CASGGLAGDSEQFF; cdr3_nt: TGTGCCAGCGGGGGACTAGCGGGAGATAGTGAGCAGTTCTTC
j_call: TRBJ1-1; clone_size: many; d_call: NA; v_call: TRBV6-5; cdr3_aa: CASSYGLGEAFF; cdr3_nt: TGTGCCAGCAGTTACGGTTTGGGTGAAGCTTTCTTT
j_call: TRBJ2-1; clone_size: many; d_call: TRBD2; v_call: TRBV6-2/TRBV6-3; cdr3_aa: CASTPAGTSGRQFF; cdr3_nt: TGTGCCAGCACCCCAGCGGGGACTAGCGGGAGACAGTTCTTC
j_call: TRBJ1-3; clone_size: few; d_call: NA; v_call: TRBV13; cdr3_aa: CASSRGSTFSGNTIYF; cdr3_nt: TGTGCCAGCAGCCGGGGAAGCACGTTCTCTGGAAACACCATATATTTT
j_call: TRBJ1-2; clone_size: NA; d_call: NA; v_call: TRBV7-9; cdr3_aa: CASSPEGYGYTF; cdr3_nt: TGTGCCAGCAGCCCCGAAGGCTATGGCTACACCTTC
j_call: TRBJ2-7; clone_size: many; d_call: NA; v_call: TRBV30; cdr3_aa: CAWSRQGSGEQYF; cdr3_nt: TGTGCCTGGAGTCGGCAGGGATCGGGCGAGCAGTACTTC
j_call: TRBJ1-4; clone_size: many; d_call: NA; v_call: TRBV6-1; cdr3_aa: CASSENGAPGNEKLFF; cdr3_nt: TGTGCCAGCAGTGAAAATGGGGCGCCGGGTAATGAAAAACTGTTTTTT
j_call: TRBJ2-7; clone_size: NA; d_call: NA; v_call: TRBV6-1; cdr3_aa: CASSDRTDYEQYF; cdr3_nt: TGTGCCAGCAGTGACCGGACGGATTACGAGCAGTACTTC
j_call: TRBJ1-1; clone_size: many; d_call: NA; v_call: TRBV30; cdr3_aa: CAWRGYTEAFF; cdr3_nt: TGTGCCTGGAGGGGTTACACTGAAGCTTTCTTT
j_call: TRBJ2-7; clone_size: many; d_call: TRBD2; v_call: TRBV27; cdr3_aa: CASSFLAGGIDEQYF; cdr3_nt: TGTGCCAGCAGCTTCTTAGCGGGAGGTATTGACGAGCAGTACTTC
j_call: TRBJ2-7; clone_size: NA; d_call: TRBD2; v_call: TRBV27; cdr3_aa: CASSLFSVSLGLAGAYEQYF; cdr3_nt: TGTGCCAGCAGTTTATTTTCCGTCTCCCTCGGACTAGCGGGGGCCTATGAGCAGTACTTC
j_call: TRBJ2-7; clone_size: many; d_call: TRBD1; v_call: TRBV18; cdr3_aa: CASSGQGVNEQYF; cdr3_nt: TGTGCCAGCTCCGGACAGGGGGTCAACGAGCAGTACTTC
j_call: TRBJ2-7; clone_size: many; d_call: NA; v_call: TRBV11-2; cdr3_aa: CASSSSRVVSEQYF; cdr3_nt: TGTGCCAGCAGCTCTAGCAGGGTTGTGAGCGAGCAGTACTTC
j_call: TRBJ2-7; clone_size: few; d_call: TRBD1; v_call: TRBV20-1; cdr3_aa: CSAKQGYEQYF; cdr3_nt: TGCAGTGCTAAACAGGGGTACGAGCAGTACTTC
j_call: TRBJ2-3; clone_size: many; d_call: NA; v_call: TRBV2; cdr3_aa: CASSELGSSDTQYF; cdr3_nt: TGTGCCAGCAGTGAATTGGGGTCCTCGGATACGCAGTATTTT
j_call: TRBJ2-1; clone_size: many; d_call: TRBD1; v_call: TRBV12-3/TRBV12-4; cdr3_aa: CASRPGQAIEQFF; cdr3_nt: TGTGCCAGCAGACCGGGACAGGCTATTGAGCAGTTCTTC
j_call: TRBJ1-2; clone_size: few; d_call: NA; v_call: TRBV20-1; cdr3_aa: CSARREGNGYTF; cdr3_nt: TGCAGTGCTAGAAGGGAGGGAAATGGCTACACCTTC
j_call: TRBJ1-6; clone_size: NA; d_call: NA; v_call: TRBV20-1; cdr3_aa: CSARGVGVSSYNSPLHF; cdr3_nt: TGCAGTGCTAGAGGTGTAGGGGTGAGCTCCTATAATTCACCCCTCCACTTT
j_call: TRBJ2-7; clone_size: NA; d_call: NA; v_call: TRBV3-1; cdr3_aa: CASSDRGGRVDEQYF; cdr3_nt: TGTGCCAGCAGTGACCGAGGAGGGCGGGTGGACGAGCAGTACTTC
j_call: TRBJ2-1; clone_size: many; d_call: NA; v_call: TRBV19; cdr3_aa: CASSSLATNEQFF; cdr3_nt: TGTGCCAGCTCCTCCCTAGCGACCAATGAGCAGTTCTTC
j_call: TRBJ2-1; clone_size: many; d_call: TRBD1; v_call: TRBV7-8; cdr3_aa: CASSSTGTVGNEQFF; cdr3_nt: TGTGCCAGCAGCTCCACCGGGACAGTGGGCAATGAGCAGTTCTTC
j_call: TRBJ1-2; clone_size: few; d_call: TRBD1; v_call: TRBV5-4; cdr3_aa: CASSLGTVLANYGYTF; cdr3_nt: TGTGCCAGCAGCCTGGGGACAGTTTTAGCTAACTATGGCTACACCTTC
j_call: TRBJ2-7; clone_size: many; d_call: NA; v_call: TRBV7-9; cdr3_aa: CASSLAAISGRKTDYEQYF; cdr3_nt: TGTGCCAGCAGCTTAGCGGCTATCTCGGGACGAAAGACCGACTACGAGCAGTACTTC
j_call: TRBJ2-1; clone_size: few; d_call: NA; v_call: TRBV10-1; cdr3_aa: CASRGPRSEQFF; cdr3_nt: TGCGCCAGCCGTGGACCCCGGAGTGAGCAGTTCTTC
j_call: TRBJ2-1; clone_size: many; d_call: TRBD2; v_call: TRBV7-8; cdr3_aa: CASSLVASGSASYNEQFF; cdr3_nt: TGTGCCAGCAGCTTAGTGGCTAGCGGGAGTGCCTCCTACAATGAGCAGTTCTTC
j_call: TRBJ1-5; clone_size: NA; d_call: NA; v_call: TRBV28; cdr3_aa: CASTSGPKKQPQHF; cdr3_nt: TGTGCCAGCACCTCCGGGCCCAAGAAGCAGCCCCAGCATTTT
j_call: TRBJ2-7; clone_size: many; d_call: NA; v_call: TRBV29-1; cdr3_aa: CSLTQGYEQYF; cdr3_nt: TGCAGCTTGACACAGGGTTACGAGCAGTACTTC
j_call: TRBJ1-5; clone_size: few; d_call: NA; v_call: TRBV30; cdr3_aa: CAWSDGNDSNQPQHF; cdr3_nt: TGTGCCTGGAGTGACGGCAATGATAGCAATCAGCCCCAGCATTTT
j_call: TRBJ1-1; clone_size: many; d_call: TRBD1; v_call: TRBV28; cdr3_aa: CASSQDRKVTEAFF; cdr3_nt: TGTGCCAGCAGTCAGGACAGGAAGGTGACTGAAGCTTTCTTT
j_call: TRBJ2-2; clone_size: NA; d_call: TRBD1; v_call: TRBV14; cdr3_aa: CASSQLRTGDTGELFF; cdr3_nt: TGTGCCAGCAGCCAATTGAGGACAGGGGACACCGGGGAGCTGTTTTTT
j_call: TRBJ2-2; clone_size: many; d_call: TRBD1; v_call: TRBV11-3; cdr3_aa: CASSLTGGAGELFF; cdr3_nt: TGTGCCAGCAGCTTGACAGGGGGTGCCGGGGAGCTGTTTTTT
j_call: TRBJ1-1; clone_size: few; d_call: TRBD1; v_call: TRBV12-5; cdr3_aa: CASGLGGQGEMNTEAFF; cdr3_nt: TGTGCTAGTGGTTTGGGCGGCCAGGGGGAAATGAACACTGAAGCTTTCTTT
j_call: TRBJ1-2; clone_size: many; d_call: NA; v_call: TRBV30; cdr3_aa: CAWSVAEYGYTF; cdr3_nt: TGTGCCTGGAGTGTAGCAGAGTATGGCTACACCTTC
j_call: TRBJ2-1; clone_size: few; d_call: TRBD2; v_call: TRBV12-3/TRBV12-4; cdr3_aa: CASSTRALTSAYAEQFF; cdr3_nt: TGTGCCAGCAGCACTAGGGCCTTGACTAGCGCTTACGCTGAGCAGTTCTTC
j_call: TRBJ2-1; clone_size: NA; d_call: NA; v_call: TRBV19; cdr3_aa: CASSIGQGGQFF; cdr3_nt: TGTGCCAGTAGTATAGGCCAGGGGGGTCAGTTCTTC
j_call: TRBJ2-3; clone_size: NA; d_call: NA; v_call: TRBV11-2; cdr3_aa: CASSLAAGPGMDTQYF; cdr3_nt: TGTGCCAGCAGCTTAGCCGCCGGACCAGGAATGGATACGCAGTATTTT
j_call: TRBJ2-1; clone_size: many; d_call: NA; v_call: TRBV6-1; cdr3_aa: CATTRGFSTYNEQFF; cdr3_nt: TGTGCCACAACCCGGGGTTTTTCTACCTACAATGAGCAGTTCTTC
j_call: TRBJ1-1; clone_size: many; d_call: TRBD1; v_call: TRBV6-1; cdr3_aa: CASSEYIRRDSRTEAFF; cdr3_nt: TGTGCCAGCAGTGAGTATATCCGAAGGGACAGTCGCACTGAAGCTTTCTTT
j_call: TRBJ2-1; clone_size: NA; d_call: TRBD2; v_call: TRBV20-1; cdr3_aa: CSARGGGIASYNEQFF; cdr3_nt: TGCAGTGCTAGAGGGGGGGGGATAGCTTCCTACAATGAGCAGTTCTTC
j_call: TRBJ2-2; clone_size: few; d_call: TRBD2; v_call: TRBV7-2; cdr3_aa: CASSPRLAGGVGELFF; cdr3_nt: TGTGCCAGCAGTCCCCGACTAGCGGGAGGGGTCGGGGAGCTGTTTTTT
j_call: TRBJ2-7; clone_size: few; d_call: NA; v_call: TRBV6-1; cdr3_aa: CASSPTIPGSLSSYEQYF; cdr3_nt: TGTGCCAGCAGCCCTACTATACCCGGGTCCCTGAGCTCCTACGAGCAGTACTTC
j_call: TRBJ2-7; clone_size: NA; d_call: TRBD2; v_call: TRBV3-1; cdr3_aa: CASSPLSGRRNEQYF; cdr3_nt: TGTGCCAGCAGCCCTTTAAGCGGGAGACGGAACGAGCAGTACTTC
j_call: TRBJ2-1; clone_size: many; d_call: NA; v_call: TRBV5-1; cdr3_aa: CASSSTGDDEQFF; cdr3_nt: TGCGCCAGCAGCTCTACAGGAGACGATGAGCAGTTCTTC
j_call: TRBJ2-3; clone_size: many; d_call: TRBD2; v_call: TRBV28; cdr3_aa: CASSFPSGSSDTQYF; cdr3_nt: TGTGCCAGCAGTTTCCCTAGCGGGAGTTCAGATACGCAGTATTTT
j_call: TRBJ1-1; clone_size: NA; d_call: NA; v_call: TRBV28; cdr3_aa: CASSLGGAQGTEAFF; cdr3_nt: TGTGCCAGCAGTTTAGGGGGGGCCCAGGGCACTGAAGCTTTCTTT
j_call: TRBJ1-2; clone_size: many; d_call: NA; v_call: TRBV11-2; cdr3_aa: CASSLLTGASYTF; cdr3_nt: TGTGCCAGCAGCTTACTGACGGGAGCGAGCTACACCTTC
j_call: TRBJ2-7; clone_size: NA; d_call: NA; v_call: TRBV5-6; cdr3_aa: CASSMGQEIEQYF; cdr3_nt: TGTGCCAGCAGCATGGGACAAGAGATAGAGCAGTACTTC
j_call: TRBJ1-2; clone_size: NA; d_call: NA; v_call: TRBV29-1; cdr3_aa: CSVGEAEYGYTF; cdr3_nt: TGCAGCGTTGGTGAAGCGGAATATGGCTACACCTTC
j_call: TRBJ2-4; clone_size: many; d_call: NA; v_call: TRBV28; cdr3_aa: CASSSTRMRNIQYF; cdr3_nt: TGTGCCAGCAGTTCGACCCGGATGAGAAACATTCAGTACTTC
j_call: TRBJ2-1; clone_size: many; d_call: TRBD2; v_call: TRBV6-2/TRBV6-3; cdr3_aa: CASSRTSGSFNEQFF; cdr3_nt: TGTGCCAGCAGCCGGACTAGCGGGAGTTTCAATGAGCAGTTCTTC
j_call: TRBJ1-2; clone_size: many; d_call: NA; v_call: TRBV12-3/TRBV12-4; cdr3_aa: CASSLESWGQNYGYTF; cdr3_nt: TGTGCCAGCAGTTTAGAGAGTTGGGGGCAGAACTATGGCTACACCTTC
j_call: TRBJ2-7; clone_size: NA; d_call: TRBD2; v_call: TRBV10-3; cdr3_aa: CAISLAGASGEQYF; cdr3_nt: TGTGCCATCAGTCTAGCGGGAGCGTCGGGAGAGCAGTACTTC
j_call: TRBJ2-1; clone_size: NA; d_call: TRBD2; v_call: TRBV9; cdr3_aa: CASSPTSGRSDEQFF; cdr3_nt: TGTGCCAGCAGCCCGACTAGCGGGAGATCGGATGAGCAGTTCTTC